This T cell receptor beta chain originates from a study of cytomegalovirus exposure and HLA in healthy donors. In regard to this clone: Its antigen is undetermined.

This CDR3 comprises 15 residues. The V gene's germline CDR1 is SNHLY and CDR2 FYNNEI. V shed 5 bases, J shed 3 bases, and the junction held 6 bases outside the gene matches. Clones were read by immunoSEQ multiplex PCR, and TCRdb kept only the in-frame ones, dropping some. The profile shows 120,000 or so clones, around 88% of them singletons. The study's findings and limits: The tendency of first-cohort TCR clusters to co-occur in the 120 validation repertoires was the finding of a later analysis. It was confirmed in vitro that a few of the CMV-associated chains were specific for CMV antigens.

Input material: PBMCs. This rearrangement joins TRBV2 to TRBJ2-3; 9 nucleotides match TRBD1. The receptor was derived from a young man in good health and CMV-seronegative. This CDR3 reads CASSSDRGGTDTQYF. The DNA of the CDR3 is TGTGCCAGCAGTTCGGACAGGGGTGGAACAGATACGCAGTATTTT.